This T cell receptor (beta chain) stems from a study of blood T cell repertoires in COVID-19. Study-wide context: COVID-19 samples, acute and convalescent, were from the United States, Italy and Spain. Sources were T cells, B-cell-depleted T cells, or PBMCs; the material itself was cDNA or gDNA.

V was clipped by 0 bases and J by 5 bases; unmatched bases: 5. Germline V gives CDR1 SGHRS, CDR2 YFSETQ. This CDR3 region has 15 residues. The data were produced by immunoSEQ multiplex PCR, yet TCRdb's version contains in-frame clones alone and is incomplete. The sample lists approximately 270,000 clones; about four fifths were seen once. The TCR originated in a man aged 80 or over with acute or convalescent COVID-19. Material: peripheral blood. The chain is built from TRBV5-1 and TRBJ1-1, with 9 bases that match TRBD1. CDR3 amino acids: CASSLAQQGATEAFF. CDR3 nucleotides: TGCGCCAGCAGCTTGGCACAACAGGGGGCTACTGAAGCTTTCTTT.